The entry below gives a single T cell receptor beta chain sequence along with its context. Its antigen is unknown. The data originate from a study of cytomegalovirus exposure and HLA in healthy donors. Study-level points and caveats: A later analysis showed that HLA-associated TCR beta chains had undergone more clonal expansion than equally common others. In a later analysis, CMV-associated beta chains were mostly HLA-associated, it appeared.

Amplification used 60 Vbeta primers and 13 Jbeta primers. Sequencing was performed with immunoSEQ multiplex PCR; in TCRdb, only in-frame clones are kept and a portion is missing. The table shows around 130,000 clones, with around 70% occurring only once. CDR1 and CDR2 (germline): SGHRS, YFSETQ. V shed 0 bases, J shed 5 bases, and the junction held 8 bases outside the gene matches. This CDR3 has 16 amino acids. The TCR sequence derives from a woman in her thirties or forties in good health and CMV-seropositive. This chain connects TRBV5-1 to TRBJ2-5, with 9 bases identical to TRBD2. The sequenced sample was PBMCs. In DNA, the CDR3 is TGCGCCAGCAGCTTGGGGGTAGCGGGAGAGCGTGAGACCCAGTACTTC. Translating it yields CASSLGVAGERETQYF.